The rows below give T cell receptor beta chains drawn from one sample of a study of T cells in Graves' hyperthyroidism and ophthalmopathy. TCRdb ran MiXCR on the multiplex PCR reads and lists one entry per CDR3 protein. Of some 370,000 distinct CDR3 sequences listed, 11% to 15% are singletons. The sequencing sample was made of blood. Every receptor here comes from a man aged 45 to 65 with Graves' ophthalmopathy. Each CDR3 is given with its conserved first and last residue. The order of the fields is J gene, V gene, clone size, D gene, CDR3 DNA, CDR3 protein. The D gene is left open where the match is weak. Clone size is stated in some rows and not others, as once, few, many or a class when expanded.

>TRBJ2-3|TRBV12-3/TRBV12-4|few|NA
TGTGCCAGCAGTTTAACTACCCAAGGGGATACGCAGTATTTT
CASSLTTQGDTQYF
>TRBJ2-1|TRBV4-1|few|NA
TGCGCCAGCAGCCGTCCCGGGACACGGTCCTACAATGAGCAGTTCTTC
CASSRPGTRSYNEQFF
>TRBJ1-2|TRBV5-4|NA|NA
TGTGCCAGCAGCCCGGACACCCCGGAACTTGGCTACACCTTC
CASSPDTPELGYTF
>TRBJ1-2|TRBV20-1|NA|NA
TGCAGTGCTGTGGTGGGTCCCAGGGAGGGCGGCTACACCTTC
CSAVVGPREGGYTF
>TRBJ2-1|TRBV7-8|few|NA
TGTGCCAGCAGCGGCAGGGTCGGCGGGCAATACAATGAGCAGTTCTTC
CASSGRVGGQYNEQFF
>TRBJ2-7|TRBV3-1|once|NA
TGTGCCAGCAGCCAAGAATTGGGAGCCTTCGAGCAGTACTTC
CASSQELGAFEQYF
>TRBJ2-1|TRBV3-1|many|NA
TGTGCCAGCAGCCAAGAAGGAGAACCTTACAATGAGCAGTTCTTC
CASSQEGEPYNEQFF
>TRBJ2-3|TRBV9|few|NA
TGTGCCAGCAGCCCATTTTGGGGCACAGATACGCAGTATTTT
CASSPFWGTDTQYF
>TRBJ2-7|TRBV6-1|few|NA
TGTGCCAGCAGTGATGACCTATCGCCGCGTTACGAGCAGTACTTC
CASSDDLSPRYEQYF
>TRBJ2-1|TRBV28|many|NA
TGTGCCAGCAGTCCCTCCATGCTAGTTGATGAGCAGTTCTTC
CASSPSMLVDEQFF
>TRBJ2-7|TRBV29-1|many|TRBD2
TGCAGCGTTGATCAGGGAGGGAACTACGAGCAGTACTTC
CSVDQGGNYEQYF
>TRBJ2-1|TRBV15|many|NA
TGTGCCACCAGCAGAGATCAGGGACCCTACAATGAGCAGTTCTTC
CATSRDQGPYNEQFF